These 18 T cell receptor beta chains were sequenced from one sample in a study of sequential checkpoint blockade in melanoma. Some clones are missing from TCRdb's copy, which holds only in-frame ones; the method was immunoSEQ multiplex PCR. Altogether over 10,000 clones are present, 21% being singletons, with the ten largest covering around 6.8%. Regarding treatment: randomized to nivolumab then ipilimumab (arm A) or the reverse (arm B). The material sequenced was tumor tissue (inferred from file names), taken from a patient given nivolumab and ipilimumab in sequence. The source is a human donor with melanoma.

This clone was observed a few times. The chain is built from TRBV6-8 and TRBJ1-2; 8 bases line up with TRBD1. The J segment lost 4 bases and the V segment lost 5 bases, leaving 6 bases of the junction unmatched. CDR3 length: 14 amino acids. Germline assignment: CDR1 MNHGY and CDR2 SAAAGT. As DNA, the CDR3 is TGTGCCAGCAGTGACCGGGACAGGATCTATGGCTACACCTTC. It yields the protein CASSDRDRIYGYTF.

This clone was seen ten or more times. The V and J genes are TRBV11-3 and TRBJ2-1; D might be TRBD1 or TRBD2, each matching 5 bases. CDR1 is SGHNT, CDR2 YENEEA, per germline. V lost 4 bases, J lost 6 bases, and 13 bases lay in between. The CDR3 is made up of 14 amino acids. The CDR3, as DNA: TGTGCCAGCAGCTACCGGGACCGTGGCAATGAGCAGTTCTTC. This codes for CASSYRDRGNEQFF.

The CDR3 reads CASSEAGRMNTEAFF. The CDR3 DNA sequence: TGTGCCAGCAGTGAGGCCGGAAGAATGAACACTGAAGCTTTCTTT. The chain recombines TRBV25-1 with TRBJ1-1; D ambiguous. CDR3 size: 15 residues. CDR1 is MGHDK and CDR2 is SYGVNS in the germline V gene. Deletions cut 3 bases from V and 0 bases from J, with 11 bases between.

This clone was seen more than once but under ten times. The J gene is TRBJ1-3, the V gene TRBV11-3; D remains unclear. The CDR3 runs to 16 residues. V lost 4 bases and J 2 bases, leaving 15 bases between the germline ends. Germline CDR1 reads SGHNT; CDR2 reads YENEEA. The CDR3 loop reads CASSSHNSRAGNTIYF. As DNA, the CDR3 is TGTGCCAGCAGCTCCCACAACTCGCGCGCTGGAAACACCATATATTTT.

This clone was picked up a small number of times. The chain uses TRBV7-1 and TRBJ2-3; tentatively, D is TRBD2 (6 bases). TRBV7-1 falls under the ORF class, with uncertain function. The V gene lost 5 bases and the J gene lost 4 bases, with 10 bases spanning the gap. The CDR3 runs 13 residues. CDR3 protein: CASSPREADTQYF. The DNA of the CDR3 is TGTGCCAGCAGCCCGAGGGAGGCAGATACGCAGTATTTT.

The chain recombines TRBV9 with TRBJ2-1, with unresolved D. CDR3 size: 15 residues. The germline CDR1 and CDR2 sequences are SGDLS and YYNGEE. Trimming took off 0 bases at V and 1 base at J, with 8 bases between the two ends. The CDR3 spells CASSVAWASYNEQFF. CDR3 in DNA: TGTGCCAGCAGCGTAGCTTGGGCATCCTACAATGAGCAGTTCTTC. Full variable domain (missing parts from reference TRBV9 and TRBJ2-1): DSGVTQTPKHLITATGQRVTLRCSPRSGDLSVYWYQQSLDQGLQFLIQYYNGEERAKGNILERFSAQQFPDLHSELNLSSLELGDSALYFCASSVAWASYNEQFFGPGTRLTVL.

This clone was counted between two and nine times. The chain joins TRBV6-8 to TRBJ1-5, with no clear D. Deletions cut 2 bases from V and 2 bases from J, with 4 bases between. The V gene's germline CDR1 is MNHGY and CDR2 SAAAGT. The CDR3 length is 13 residues. The CDR3 spells CASSYKGNQPQHF. The CDR3 coding sequence is TGTGCCAGCAGTTACAAGGGCAATCAGCCCCAGCATTTT.

The sample holds a few counts of this clone. The chain carries TRBV30 and TRBJ1-2; 7 positions agree with TRBD1. Losses at the gene ends were 2 bases for V and 4 bases for J; bases not matched to a gene: 10. This CDR3 contains 15 residues. The germline gives CDR1 GTSNPN, CDR2 SVGIG (reference sequence). CDR3 sequence (DNA): TGTGCCTGGAGTCCACTTTCCGGGACAGTCTATGGCTACACCTTC. Translation: CAWSPLSGTVYGYTF.

This clone has only a few counts. This chain uses TRBV19 with TRBJ1-1; 8 positions agree with TRBD1. The V gene end was trimmed by 5 bases and the J gene end by 11 bases; junction bases not matched to a gene: 10. Per the germline V gene, CDR1 is LNHDA and CDR2 is SQIVND (reference sequence). This CDR3 has 13 amino acids. The CDR3 protein is CASSFQGARSAFF. CDR3 in DNA: TGTGCCAGTAGTTTCCAGGGGGCACGGAGTGCTTTCTTT. The full variable domain, with the rest looked up from reference TRBV19 and TRBJ1-1, is DGGITQSPKYLFRKEGQNVTLSCEQNLNHDAMYWYRQDPGQGLRLIYYSQIVNDFQKGDIAEGYSVSREKKESFPLTVTSAQKNPTAFYLCASSFQGARSAFFGQGTRLTVV.

This clone occurred a few times. V is TRBV14 and J is TRBJ1-1, with a tentative D call TRBD1 (6 bases). CDR1 SGHDN and CDR2 FVKESK come from the germline V gene. Deletions cut 5 bases from V and 4 bases from J, with 14 bases between. This CDR3 is 14 amino acids long. CDR3 DNA: TGTGCCAGCAGCAACCTGAGGGGGACCACTGAAGCTTTCTTT. This translates into CASSNLRGTTEAFF. Complete variable domain (other parts from reference TRBV14 and TRBJ1-1): EAGVTQFPSHSVIEKGQTVTLRCDPISGHDNLYWYRRVMGKEIKFLLHFVKESKQDESGMPNNRFLAERTGGTYSTLKVQPAELEDSGVYFCASSNLRGTTEAFFGQGTRLTVV.

This sequence joins TRBV18 and TRBJ1-5; unclear D gene. Between the trimmed V and J ends, which lost 6 bases and 4 bases, there was a span of 7 bases. The CDR3 totals 12 residues. Germline CDR1 and CDR2: KGHSH and LQKENI. CDR3 nucleotides: TGTGCCAGCTCCCGTCCTAATCAGCCCCAGCATTTT. Amino acids: CASSRPNQPQHF.

In its sample, this clone was seen many times. The DNA of the CDR3 is TGTGCCAGCAGCTTGGACAGGGGCCACCACGAGCAGTACTTC. It yields the protein CASSLDRGHHEQYF. The V and J genes are TRBV11-3 and TRBJ2-7, with TRBD1 identical over 9 bases. V lost 3 bases to trimming and J lost 5 bases; unmatched junction nucleotides: 5. This CDR3 has 14 residues. Germline V lookup: CDR1 SGHNT, CDR2 YENEEA.

This clone has just a few counts. The chain carries TRBV6-8 and TRBJ1-6; D is perhaps TRBD1 (5 bases). V lost 6 bases and J lost 10, with 13 bases in between. The CDR3 totals 13 residues. Germline V gene lookup returns CDR1 MNHGY and CDR2 SAAAGT. The CDR3 sequence is CASSPGLGSPLHF. The CDR3 DNA sequence: TGTGCCAGCAGCCCGGGACTCGGATCACCCCTCCACTTT.

Sample share makes this clone medium-sized. The chain has TRBV6-8 and TRBJ2-1; 8 bases map to TRBD2. V was clipped by 5 bases and J by 9 bases; unmatched bases: 6. CDR1 is MNHGY, CDR2 SAAAGT, per germline. The CDR3 is made up of 13 amino acids. CDR3 DNA: TGTGCCAGCAGTCCGGGACTAGTGATTGAGCAGTTCTTC. Amino acid sequence: CASSPGLVIEQFF.

J is TRBJ1-1 and V is TRBV11-3; TRBD1 is a possible D gene (6 bases). This CDR3 spans 15 amino acids. Germline-derived CDR1 and CDR2 are SGHNT and YENEEA. With 3 bases removed from V and 2 bases from J, the gap between germline ends came to 13 bases. This chain's CDR3 is CASSLWWDTNTEAFF. In DNA, the CDR3 is TGTGCCAGCAGCTTGTGGTGGGACACCAACACTGAAGCTTTCTTT.

Only a few counts were recorded for this clone. CDR3 bases: TGTGCCAGCAGCCCCGGAGGGGCAGGAGTGGCCTACGAGCAGTACTTC. Translated: CASSPGGAGVAYEQYF. The chain has TRBV7-1 and TRBJ2-7, with D possibly TRBD2 on 6 matching bases. Being an ORF, TRBV7-1 has a function that is uncertain. Trimming removed 5 bases from V and 2 bases from J, with 19 bases in between. The CDR3 has 16 residues.

This clone is deemed medium-sized. The gene calls are TRBV11-3 and TRBJ2-3; 13 nucleotides line up with TRBD2. CDR1 and CDR2 (germline): SGHNT, YENEEA. The CDR3 has 14 residues. V lost 2 bases to trimming and J lost 8 bases; unmatched junction nucleotides: 1. CDR3 nucleotide sequence: TGTGCCAGCAGCTTACGACTAGCGGGAGGTACGCAGTATTTT. Translation: CASSLRLAGGTQYF.

The gene calls are TRBV28 and TRBJ1-3, with 7 bases identical to TRBD1. CDR1 is MDHEN and CDR2 is SYDVKM in the germline V gene. The CDR3 is 16 amino acids. J gave up 4 bases and V 5 bases, and 11 bases lay outside the gene matches. Here the CDR3 reads CASSPTGSVRGNTIYF. The CDR3 DNA reads as TGTGCCAGCAGTCCGACAGGGTCGGTTCGCGGAAACACCATATATTTT.